This passage covers 17 T cell receptor beta chains from one sample sequenced in a study of cytomegalovirus exposure and HLA in healthy donors. A multiplex PCR was run with 60 Vbeta primers and 13 Jbeta primers. Method: immunoSEQ multiplex PCR; TCRdb's copy keeps in-frame clones and lacks some. The sample records approximately 160,000 clones, less than 90% being singletons. The sequencing input was PBMCs. The origin of the receptors is a woman between 45 and 65 years old in good health and CMV-seropositive.

The V and J genes are TRBV11-3 and TRBJ2-1; no definite D call. CDR1 is SGHNT, CDR2 YENEEA, per germline. The V and J ends lost 4 bases and 2 bases respectively, with 3 bases between them. This CDR3 contains 12 residues. The DNA for the CDR3 is TGTGCCAGCAGCTCCGCCTACAATGAGCAGTTCTTC. Translation gives CASSSAYNEQFF.

The chain uses TRBV28 and TRBJ2-3, with TRBD2 matching over 7 bases. The CDR3 consists of 15 residues. Germline CDR1 is MDHEN and CDR2 is SYDVKM. V trimming: 3 bases; J trimming: 4 bases; junction bases outside the gene matches: 7. The CDR3 DNA is TGTGCCAGCAGTTTCGGTTTGGGAGGGGCAGATACGCAGTATTTT. Translation: CASSFGLGGADTQYF.

This rearrangement joins TRBV30 to TRBJ1-1, with 8 bases identical to TRBD1. This CDR3 is built from 14 residues. Unmatched junction bases numbered 8, after V lost 2 bases and J lost 6 bases. CDR1 is GTSNPN and CDR2 is SVGIG in the germline V gene (reference sequence). The CDR3 spells CAWSFRGLWAEAFF. CDR3 in DNA: TGTGCCTGGAGTTTCAGGGGGCTTTGGGCTGAAGCTTTCTTT.

The CDR3 nucleotides read TGTGCCAGCAGTATCTACACCGGGGAGCTGTTTTTT. As protein: CASSIYTGELFF. The chain joins TRBV27 to TRBJ2-2; D gene unclear. This CDR3 is built from 12 residues. CDR1 and CDR2 from the germline V gene are MNHEY and SMNVEV (reference sequence). Trimming pared 5 bases from V and 3 bases from J, leaving 4 bases between.

Turning to this clone: In the same sample, other DNA sequences code for this CDR3. J is TRBJ2-3 and V is TRBV7-2; 11 positions match TRBD2. Trimming cost V 1 base and J 3 bases; bases outside gene matches: 3. This CDR3 has 16 residues. The V gene's germline CDR1 is SGHTA and CDR2 FQGNSA. CDR3 bases: TGTGCCAGCAGCTTAGGTGCTAGCGGGGGGACAGATACGCAGTATTTT. Its protein is CASSLGASGGTDTQYF. Full variable domain (outside the CDR3, taken from reference TRBV7-2 and TRBJ2-3): GAGVSQSPSNKVTEKGKDVELRCDPISGHTALYWYRQSLGQGLEFLIYFQGNSAPDKSGLPSDRFSAERTGGSVSTLTIQRTQQEDSAVYLCASSLGASGGTDTQYFGPGTRLTVL.

V is TRBV4-2 and J is TRBJ2-7; TRBD2 agrees at 13 bases. This CDR3 contains 16 residues. The junction had 5 bases not matched to a gene; V was cut back by 3 bases and J by 3 bases. Germline V gives CDR1 LGHNA, CDR2 YNFKEQ. Written as DNA, the CDR3 is TGTGCCAGCAGCCAGGCCGGGACTAGCGGGGTCTACGAGCAGTACTTC. Translation gives CASSQAGTSGVYEQYF.

This chain connects TRBV7-8 to TRBJ2-3; D may be TRBD1 (5 bases). This CDR3 has 15 amino acids. The V gene lost 1 base and the J gene lost 5 bases, with 13 bases spanning the gap. CDR1 and CDR2 from the germline V gene are SGHVS and FQNEAQ. This chain's CDR3 is CASSLVQALGDTQYF. The CDR3 DNA is TGTGCCAGCAGCTTAGTACAGGCTCTTGGAGATACGCAGTATTTT.

V and J are TRBV28 and TRBJ2-7; the D gene is possibly TRBD1 (6 bases). The germline gives CDR1 MDHEN, CDR2 SYDVKM. V was trimmed by 6 bases and J by 6 bases, leaving 18 bases between them. The CDR3 runs 14 residues. CDR3 amino acids: CASRFVAGAGEQYF. The CDR3 DNA is TGTGCCAGCAGGTTCGTGGCAGGGGCAGGCGAGCAGTACTTC. Filled out from reference TRBV28 and TRBJ2-7, the complete variable domain reads DVKVTQSSRYLVKRTGEKVFLECVQDMDHENMFWYRQDPGLGLRLIYFSYDVKMKEKGDIPEGYSVSREKKERFSLILESASTNQTSMYLCASRFVAGAGEQYFGPGTRLTVT.

This chain joins TRBV28 and TRBJ2-7; tentative D call: TRBD2 (7 bases). The CDR3 is made up of 15 amino acids. CDR1 and CDR2 from the germline V gene are MDHEN and SYDVKM. The germline V and J ends were trimmed by 2 bases and 1 base, with 12 bases remaining between them. CDR3 sequence (DNA): TGTGCCAGCAGTTTAAGGGGGGGCTTTTCCTACGAGCAGTACTTC. Its protein is CASSLRGGFSYEQYF. Complete variable domain (other parts from reference TRBV28 and TRBJ2-7): DVKVTQSSRYLVKRTGEKVFLECVQDMDHENMFWYRQDPGLGLRLIYFSYDVKMKEKGDIPEGYSVSREKKERFSLILESASTNQTSMYLCASSLRGGFSYEQYFGPGTRLTVT.

The rearrangement uses TRBV19 and TRBJ1-2; the match to TRBD1 covers 8 bases. V shed 10 bases, J shed 1 base, and the junction held 11 bases outside the gene matches. This CDR3 spans 15 amino acids. CDR1 LNHDA and CDR2 SQIVND come from the germline V gene (reference sequence). The CDR3 nucleotides are TGTGCCACCCGGGACAGGAGCCAAAATAACTATGGCTACACCTTC. Protein product: CATRDRSQNNYGYTF.

This clone was seen more than once but under ten times. This rearrangement joins TRBV2 to TRBJ2-7, with TRBD2 identical over 7 bases. The V segment lost 6 bases and the J segment 3 bases; nucleotides outside the gene matches: 11. Looked up from germline, CDR1 is SNHLY and CDR2 is FYNNEI. The CDR3 is 15 amino acids. In DNA, the CDR3 is TGTGCCAGCAGGGGGGAGCGGGGACCCAACTACGAGCAGTACTTC. It specifies CASRGERGPNYEQYF.

As to this clone: The sample holds other DNA sequences that translate to the same CDR3. J is TRBJ2-1 and V is TRBV5-1; D is ambiguous. The germline V gene has CDR1 SGHRS and CDR2 YFSETQ. V was trimmed by 0 bases and J by 4 bases, leaving 5 bases between them. The CDR3 extends over 13 amino acids. The CDR3 sequence: CASSLGEYNEQFF. The DNA of the CDR3 is TGCGCCAGCAGCTTGGGAGAGTACAATGAGCAGTTCTTC.

The chain recombines TRBV21-1 with TRBJ2-1; TRBD2, the D gene given by the table, was not confirmed from the DNA. TRBV21-1 is listed as a pseudogene. This CDR3 spans 15 amino acids. As DNA, the CDR3 is TGTGCCAGCAGCTGTCCGGGACTTTCCTACAATGAGCAGTTCTTC. Protein sequence: CASSCPGLSYNEQFF.

The V and J genes are TRBV6-5 and TRBJ1-4; D perhaps matches TRBD1 (6 bases). The CDR3 contains 13 residues. CDR1 is MNHEY, CDR2 SVGAGI, per germline. The V and J ends lost 1 base and 11 bases respectively, with 11 bases between them. The CDR3 here is CASSYYDRQKLFF. Written as DNA, the CDR3 is TGTGCCAGCAGTTACTACGACAGGCAGAAACTGTTTTTT.

V and J are TRBV30 and TRBJ1-3, with 9 positions matching TRBD1. This CDR3 has 14 residues. V lost 5 bases, J lost 3 bases, and 5 bases stayed unmatched. CDR1 is GTSNPN and CDR2 is SVGIG in the germline V gene (reference sequence). The CDR3 loop is CAWLTGGGGNTIYF. CDR3 sequence (DNA): TGTGCCTGGCTTACAGGGGGCGGTGGAAACACCATATATTTT.

The chain recombines TRBV19 with TRBJ1-5; possibly TRBD1 for D (5 bases). Germline V gives CDR1 LNHDA, CDR2 SQIVND (reference sequence). The CDR3 runs to 16 residues. V was pared by 7 bases and J by 3 bases, with 19 bases between. DNA of the CDR3: TGTGCCAGTACCATGGCAGGGCCTTGGGTCAATCAGCCCCAGCATTTT. It encodes CASTMAGPWVNQPQHF.

The chain uses TRBV2 and TRBJ2-3, with TRBD2 matching over 11 bases. Germline trimming cut 5 bases from V and 2 bases from J; bases unmatched to any gene: 15. The CDR3 spans 19 residues. Germline V lookup: CDR1 SNHLY, CDR2 FYNNEI. CDR3 amino acids: CASSLTGLAGGGSTDTQYF. CDR3 nucleotides: TGTGCCAGCAGTCTAACGGGGCTAGCGGGGGGAGGTTCCACAGATACGCAGTATTTT. The variable domain in full, completed from reference TRBV2 and TRBJ2-3, reads EPEVTQTPSHQVTQMGQEVILRCVPISNHLYFYWYRQILGQKVEFLVSFYNNEISEKSEIFDDQFSVERPDGSNFTLKIRSTKLEDSAMYFCASSLTGLAGGGSTDTQYFGPGTRLTVL.